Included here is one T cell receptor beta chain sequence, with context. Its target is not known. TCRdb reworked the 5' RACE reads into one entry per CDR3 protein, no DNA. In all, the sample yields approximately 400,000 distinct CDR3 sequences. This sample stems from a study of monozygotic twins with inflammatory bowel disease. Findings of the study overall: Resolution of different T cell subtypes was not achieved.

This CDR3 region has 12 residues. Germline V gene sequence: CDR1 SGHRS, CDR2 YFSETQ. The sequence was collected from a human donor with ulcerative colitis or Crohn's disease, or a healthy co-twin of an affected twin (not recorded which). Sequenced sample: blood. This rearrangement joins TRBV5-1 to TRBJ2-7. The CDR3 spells CASRSNYHEQYF.